These 30 T cell receptor beta chains originate from one sample sequenced in a study of regulatory T cells in long-lasting Graves disease. Time point defined: persistent/refractory GD, antithyroid drugs over 5 years with positive TRAb. TCR sequences were obtained from RNA taken from PBMCs. Libraries of TCR beta came from iRepertoire HTBI primers plus Arm-PCR of CDR3 regions. A single record per CDR3 protein comes from TCRdb applying MiXCR to the multiplex PCR reads. The data contain around 450,000 distinct CDR3 sequences, 20% to 25% of them singletons. The sequenced sample was peripheral blood mononuclear cells (PBMCs), obtained when the disease was refractory, from a patient treated with antithyroid drugs. These receptors came from a female donor with Graves disease.

About this clonotype: A far larger clone is a single base away, which makes a read error likely. This rearrangement joins TRBV30 to TRBJ2-7; 7 bases match TRBD2. The CDR3 has 11 amino acids. Germline loops: CDR1 GTSNPN, CDR2 SVGIG (reference sequence). V lost 8 bases, J lost 0 bases, and 1 base stayed unmatched. DNA for the CDR3: TGTGCCCGCGGGAGCTCCTACGAGCAGTACTTC. Translating it yields CARGSSYEQYF.

This chain connects TRBV24-1 to TRBJ1-3; D remains unclear. Deletions cut 3 bases from V and 0 bases from J, with 8 bases between. Germline CDR1 and CDR2: KGHDR and SFDVKD. The CDR3 consists of 15 residues. The CDR3 coding sequence is TGTGCCACCAGTGATACCGACGGCTCTGGAAACACCATATATTTT. As protein: CATSDTDGSGNTIYF.

This rearrangement joins TRBV5-4 to TRBJ2-5, with TRBD1 matching 7 bases. The germline V gene encodes CDR1 SGHNT and CDR2 YYREEE (reference sequence). This CDR3 spans 16 amino acids. V gave up 3 bases and J gave up 5 bases; unmatched junction bases: 13. CDR3 sequence reads: CASSSPGTTGRETQYF. The CDR3 nucleotides read TGTGCCAGCAGCTCCCCAGGAACGACAGGGCGGGAGACCCAGTACTTC.

Worth noting for this clonotype: One end of the junction is discordant with germline, which a read error may explain. The J gene is TRBJ1-1, the V gene TRBV6-2 or TRBV6-3, with D possibly matching TRBD1 (6 bases). Germline V gene data show CDR1 as MNHEY and CDR2 as SVGEGT. The CDR3 runs 11 residues. The CDR3: CACRSGTEAFF. The CDR3 DNA reads TGTGCCTGCAGGTCCGGGACAGAAGCTTTCTTT.

The genes are TRBV12-5 and TRBJ2-1; 9 positions match TRBD2. The germline V gene encodes CDR1 LGHNT and CDR2 FRNRAP. This CDR3 is 15 amino acids long. The V segment lost 5 bases and the J segment 6 bases; nucleotides outside the gene matches: 8. CDR3 bases: TGTGCTAGTGGTCCCCCGGGACTAGCTATCAATGAGCAGTTCTTC. The encoded protein is CASGPPGLAINEQFF.

This clonotype has ten or more counts. A junction boundary mismatches the germline segment, possibly from a read error. The rearrangement links TRBV7-9 to TRBJ1-1, with D hard to call. The CDR3 has 12 amino acids. Germline lookup yields CDR1 SEHNR and CDR2 FQNEAQ (reference sequence). For the CDR3, the DNA is TGTGCCAGCAGTTTAGGTTTTAATGAAGCTTTCTTT. Translated: CASSLGFNEAFF.

There are many counts of this clonotype. The chain combines TRBV2 with TRBJ1-2; possibly TRBD1 for D (6 bases). The germline V gene has CDR1 SNHLY and CDR2 FYNNEI. This CDR3 spans 14 amino acids. V lost 7 bases to trimming and J lost 2 bases, with 14 bases between them. As DNA, the CDR3 is TGTGCCAGCAATACCAGGGGCGGAAACTATGGCTACACCTTC. It is translated as CASNTRGGNYGYTF.

This clonotype has a handful of counts. This chain uses TRBV9 with TRBJ2-2; D not certain. The germline gives CDR1 SGDLS, CDR2 YYNGEE. V lost 4 bases, J lost 4 bases, and 14 bases lay in between. The CDR3 length is 15 residues. The CDR3 region has the DNA TGTGCCAGCAGCCCAGCCGGAGAGGTCACCGGGGAGCTGTTTTTT. Protein: CASSPAGEVTGELFF.

The rearrangement links TRBV29-1 to TRBJ2-7; 13 nucleotides line up with TRBD2. CDR3 length: 15 amino acids. Trimming cost V 5 bases and J 1 base; bases outside gene matches: 5. From germline, CDR1 is SQVTM and CDR2 ANQGSEA. CDR3 loop: CSVSRLAGGSYEQYF. The CDR3 coding sequence is TGCAGCGTTTCCCGACTAGCGGGAGGATCCTACGAGCAGTACTTC.

About this clonotype itself: The junction departs from germline at one end; a sequencing error may be responsible. J is TRBJ1-6 and V is TRBV27, with 7 bases identical to TRBD1. Germline lookup yields CDR1 MNHEY and CDR2 SMNVEV (reference sequence). The CDR3 has 16 residues. The CDR3 region is CASSSSGQPIYSPPHF. The CDR3 DNA follows: TGTGCCAGCAGTTCCTCGGGACAGCCGATTTATTCACCCCCCCACTTT.

There are many counts of this clonotype. The chain has TRBV13 and TRBJ2-5, with unresolved D. V lost 2 bases to trimming and J lost 4 bases, with 11 bases between them. Per germline, CDR1 PRHDT and CDR2 FYEKMQ (reference sequence). The CDR3 consists of 14 residues. For the CDR3, the DNA is TGTGCCAGCAGCTTATGGAGTAGGATAGAGACCCAGTACTTC. Its translation: CASSLWSRIETQYF.

This clonotype was picked up a small number of times. The chain is built from TRBV7-2 and TRBJ1-4; unclear D gene. The V and J ends lost 1 base and 4 bases respectively, with 13 bases between them. The CDR3 is made up of 16 amino acids. Germline V gene sequence: CDR1 SGHTA, CDR2 FQGNSA. CDR3 nucleotides: TGTGCCAGCAGCTTAGAGGGATCGGTATATAATGAAAAACTGTTTTTT. This codes for CASSLEGSVYNEKLFF.

The V gene is TRBV9, the J gene TRBJ1-5; the match to TRBD1 covers 12 bases. The CDR3 runs to 17 residues. The junction had 8 bases not matched to a gene; V was cut back by 3 bases and J by 4 bases. Germline CDR1 SGDLS, CDR2 YYNGEE. The CDR3 region has the DNA TGTGCCAGCAGCGCCGGGACAGGGGGCGCCGGGAATCAGCCCCAGCATTTT. This encodes CASSAGTGGAGNQPQHF.

This clonotype was seen a few times. The chain couples TRBV20-1 to TRBJ2-2; D not certain. CDR3 length equals 13 residues. Germline CDR1 DFQATT, CDR2 SNEGSKA (reference sequence). The CDR3 sequence is CRVGSTNTGELFF. CDR3 coding DNA: TGCAGGGTCGGGTCGACGAACACCGGGGAGCTGTTTTTT.

This clonotype was seen repeatedly, ten times or more. V gene TRBV29-1 combines with J gene TRBJ2-7, with 8 nucleotides matching TRBD1. The CDR3 covers 13 residues. The J segment lost 1 base and the V segment lost 5 bases, leaving 4 bases of the junction unmatched. Germline-derived CDR1 and CDR2 are SQVTM and ANQGSEA. This CDR3 reads CSVRDRSSYEQYF. The CDR3 DNA is TGCAGCGTTAGGGACAGGAGTTCCTACGAGCAGTACTTC.

This clonotype was observed a handful of times. The CDR3 nucleotides read TGTGCCCCGAGTGGAAGAGGAGTTTATTCCGGCATGAACACTGAAGCTTTCTTT. Translated: CAPSGRGVYSGMNTEAFF. V usage is TRBV28 and J usage is TRBJ1-1; D call uncertain. The V and J ends lost 11 bases and 0 bases respectively, with 28 bases between them. CDR1 is MDHEN and CDR2 is SYDVKM in the germline V gene. This CDR3 contains 18 residues.

The chain uses TRBV10-3 and TRBJ1-6; D remains unclear. This CDR3 contains 14 residues. Trimming shortened V by 3 bases and J by 10 bases, and 13 bases separated the two germline ends. The V gene's germline CDR1 is ENHRY and CDR2 SYGVKD. The CDR3 loop reads CAISDIRSGSPLHF. The CDR3 nucleotides are TGTGCCATCAGTGATATCAGGTCGGGATCACCCCTCCACTTT.

The table lists this clonotype with a few counts. The rearrangement links TRBV29-1 to TRBJ1-1, with D unresolved. The CDR3 sequence is 12 residues long. Germline CDR1 reads SQVTM; CDR2 reads ANQGSEA. Between the trimmed V and J ends, which lost 3 bases and 1 base, there was a span of 6 bases. CDR3 sequence reads: CSVDGPNTEAFF. The CDR3 bases are TGCAGCGTTGATGGCCCGAACACTGAAGCTTTCTTT.

This clonotype was picked up many times. The J gene is TRBJ2-5, the V gene TRBV7-2; D may correspond to TRBD1 or TRBD2 (7 bases each). Trimming stripped 3 bases from V and 4 bases from J, with 15 bases between. CDR3 length: 15 amino acids. Germline V lookup: CDR1 SGHTA, CDR2 FQGNSA. CDR3 DNA sequence: TGTGCCAGCAGCTTGCAAGGGGGCGGGGGAGAGACCCAGTACTTC. Amino acids: CASSLQGGGGETQYF.

The CDR3 DNA reads TGCGCCAGCAGCTTTGACAGCAATGAGCAGTTCTTC. Residues: CASSFDSNEQFF. The chain has TRBV5-1 and TRBJ2-1; D might be TRBD1 (5 bases). Germline V lookup: CDR1 SGHRS, CDR2 YFSETQ. Deletions cut 2 bases from V and 6 bases from J, with 6 bases between. The CDR3 totals 12 residues.

This clonotype was found a few times. This chain uses TRBV29-1 with TRBJ2-7, with D unclear. This CDR3 is built from 11 residues. V was clipped by 4 bases and J by 4 bases, with 8 bases between them. Germline assignment: CDR1 SQVTM and CDR2 ANQGSEA. CDR3 sequence (DNA): TGCAGCGTTGTAGTTGTGTACGAGCAGTACTTC. Translation: CSVVVVYEQYF.

This clonotype was counted ten times or more. This rearrangement joins TRBV12-3 or TRBV12-4 to TRBJ1-5; D call uncertain. The CDR3 has 14 residues. Trimming left V 3 bases short and J 6 bases short, with 12 bases between. In DNA form, the CDR3 reads TGTGCCAGCAGTTTCCGTGGGGTGGGTCAGCCCCAGCATTTT. Residues: CASSFRGVGQPQHF.

This clonotype was recorded at least ten times. This rearrangement joins TRBV3-1 to TRBJ2-7, with a tentative D call TRBD2 (8 bases). Between the trimmed V and J ends, which lost 7 bases and 6 bases, there was a span of 16 bases. The germline gives CDR1 LGHDT, CDR2 YNNKEL (reference sequence). This CDR3 has 13 residues. In nucleotides, the CDR3 is TGTGCCAGCAACTTAGCGGGACAGATCGAGCAGTACTTC. Residues: CASNLAGQIEQYF.

The CDR3 here is CASSLAPGLAANEQFF. In DNA, the CDR3 is TGTGCCAGCAGTTTAGCCCCGGGACTAGCGGCAAATGAGCAGTTCTTC. The genes are TRBV12-3 or TRBV12-4 and TRBJ2-1; TRBD2 aligns across 11 bases. The V and J ends lost 0 bases and 7 bases, in that order; junction bases with no gene match: 5. The CDR3 has 16 residues.

The chain is built from TRBV4-2 and TRBJ1-5; no clear D gene. CDR1 LGHNA and CDR2 YNFKEQ come from the germline V gene. Trimming removed 0 bases from V and 4 bases from J, with 13 bases in between. CDR3 length: 16 amino acids. CDR3 sequence: CASSQDSEARNQPQHF. The DNA for the CDR3 is TGTGCCAGCAGCCAAGACTCTGAGGCGCGGAATCAGCCCCAGCATTTT.

This clonotype turned up a few times. A much bigger clone sits one base away, suggesting this may be a read error. This chain joins TRBV2 and TRBJ1-5; D is perhaps TRBD1 (5 bases). CDR1 and CDR2 (germline): SNHLY, FYNNEI. The CDR3 contains 16 residues. The CDR3 DNA sequence: TGTGCCAGCGCTGAGGAACGGGGCTTGGGCAATCGGCCCCAGCATTTT. It is translated as CASAEERGLGNRPQHF.

Only a few counts were recorded for this clonotype. J is TRBJ1-1 and V is TRBV20-1; 8 positions agree with TRBD1. The CDR3 loop spans 11 amino acids. The V gene end was trimmed by 6 bases and the J gene end by 6 bases; junction bases not matched to a gene: 3. Per the germline V gene, CDR1 is DFQATT and CDR2 is SNEGSKA (reference sequence). The CDR3 DNA reads as TGCAGTGCCCCAGGGGGCCCTGAAGCTTTCTTT. It codes for CSAPGGPEAFF.

This clonotype was observed at least ten times. V usage is TRBV20-1 and J usage is TRBJ2-7; D might be TRBD1 (5 bases). Trimming cost V 6 bases and J 7 bases, with 16 bases left between them. Germline CDR1 DFQATT, CDR2 SNEGSKA (reference sequence). The length of the CDR3 is 12 residues. The CDR3 nucleotides are TGCAGTGCCTCAGTGGGGCCAGAAGAGCAGTACTTC. The encoded protein is CSASVGPEEQYF.

This sequence joins TRBV9 and TRBJ1-5; TRBD1 aligns across 8 bases. V lost 4 bases and J lost 3; bases outside the gene matches: 12. Germline V gene data show CDR1 as SGDLS and CDR2 as YYNGEE. The CDR3 contains 17 residues. CDR3 residues: CASSRGAGTGNNQPQHF. DNA of the CDR3: TGTGCCAGCAGCCGTGGGGCCGGGACAGGAAACAATCAGCCCCAGCATTTT.

This clonotype was recorded a few times. The V call is TRBV7-2, the J call TRBJ2-2, with TRBD2 matching over 7 bases. Germline lookup yields CDR1 SGHTA and CDR2 FQGNSA. CDR3 length equals 16 residues. J lost 4 bases, V lost 1 base, and 6 bases had no gene match. CDR3 in amino acids: CASSLVFGEGTGELFF. The CDR3 bases are TGTGCCAGCAGCTTAGTTTTCGGGGAGGGCACCGGGGAGCTGTTTTTT.